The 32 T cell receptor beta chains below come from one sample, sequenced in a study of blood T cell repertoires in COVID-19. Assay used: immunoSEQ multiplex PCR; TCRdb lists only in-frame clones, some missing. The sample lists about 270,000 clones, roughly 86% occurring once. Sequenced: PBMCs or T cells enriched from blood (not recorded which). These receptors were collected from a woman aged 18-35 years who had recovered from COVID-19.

This CDR3 is CASNQSGGTSSSYEQYF. The DNA of the CDR3 is TGTGCCAGCAATCAGTCCGGCGGGACTAGTTCCTCCTACGAGCAGTACTTC. The rearrangement joins TRBV28 to TRBJ2-7; 8 nucleotides line up with TRBD2. Trimming at V came to 7 bases and at J to 0 bases, leaving 14 bases not matched to a gene. The CDR3 loop spans 17 amino acids. CDR1 is MDHEN and CDR2 is SYDVKM in the germline V gene.

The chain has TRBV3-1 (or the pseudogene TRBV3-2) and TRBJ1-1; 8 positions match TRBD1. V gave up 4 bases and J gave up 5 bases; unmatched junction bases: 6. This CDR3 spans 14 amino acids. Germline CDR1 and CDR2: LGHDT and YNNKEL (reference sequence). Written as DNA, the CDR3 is TGTGCCAGCAGCCGAATGGACAGGGAGACTGAAGCTTTCTTT. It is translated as CASSRMDRETEAFF.

Written as DNA, the CDR3 is TGCGCCAGCAGGGAGACCTCGAACACTGAAGCTTTCTTT. Translated: CASRETSNTEAFF. The chain joins TRBV5-1 to TRBJ1-1; no clear D. CDR1 is SGHRS and CDR2 is YFSETQ in the germline V gene. Trimming shortened V by 5 bases and J by 1 base, and 9 bases separated the two germline ends. CDR3 length: 13 amino acids.

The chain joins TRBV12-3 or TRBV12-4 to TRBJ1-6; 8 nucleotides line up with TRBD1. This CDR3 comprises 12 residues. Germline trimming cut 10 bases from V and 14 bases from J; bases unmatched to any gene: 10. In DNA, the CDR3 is TGTGCCACCAGACAGGGGATGTCAACCCTCCACTTT. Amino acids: CATRQGMSTLHF.

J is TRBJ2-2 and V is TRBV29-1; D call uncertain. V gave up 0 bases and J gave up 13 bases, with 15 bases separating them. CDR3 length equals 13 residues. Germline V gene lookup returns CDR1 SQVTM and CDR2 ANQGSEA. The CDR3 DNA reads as TGCAGCGTTGAAGATCTAGACGGGTTTCGGCTGTTTTTT. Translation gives CSVEDLDGFRLFF.

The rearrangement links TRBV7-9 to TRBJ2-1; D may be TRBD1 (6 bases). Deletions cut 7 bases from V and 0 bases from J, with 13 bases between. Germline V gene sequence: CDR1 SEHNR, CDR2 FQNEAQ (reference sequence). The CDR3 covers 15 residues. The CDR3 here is CASKRDTNSYNEQFF. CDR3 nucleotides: TGTGCCAGCAAACGGGACACCAACTCCTACAATGAGCAGTTCTTC. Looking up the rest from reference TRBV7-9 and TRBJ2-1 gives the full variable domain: DTGVSQNPRHKITKRGQNVTFRCDPISEHNRLYWYRQTLGQGPEFLTYFQNEAQLEKSRLLSDRFSAERPKGSFSTLEIQRTEQGDSAMYLCASKRDTNSYNEQFFGPGTRLTVL.

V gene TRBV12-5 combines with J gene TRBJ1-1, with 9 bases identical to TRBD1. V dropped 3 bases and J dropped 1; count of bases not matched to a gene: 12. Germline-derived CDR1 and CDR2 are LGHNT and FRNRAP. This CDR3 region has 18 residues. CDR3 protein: CASGFIWGQGFGNTEAFF. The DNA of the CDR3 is TGTGCTAGTGGTTTTATTTGGGGACAGGGTTTCGGGAACACTGAAGCTTTCTTT.

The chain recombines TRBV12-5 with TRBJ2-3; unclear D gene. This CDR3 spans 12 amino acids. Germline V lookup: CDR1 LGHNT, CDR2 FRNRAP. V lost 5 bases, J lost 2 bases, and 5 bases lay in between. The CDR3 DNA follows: TGTGCTAGTGGTGACAACACAGATACGCAGTATTTT. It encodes CASGDNTDTQYF.

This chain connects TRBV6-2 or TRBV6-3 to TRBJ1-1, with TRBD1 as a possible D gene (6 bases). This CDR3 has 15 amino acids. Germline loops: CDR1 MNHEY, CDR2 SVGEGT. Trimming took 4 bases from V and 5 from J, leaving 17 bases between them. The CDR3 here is CASSFWGLMGTEAFF. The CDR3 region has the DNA TGTGCCAGCAGTTTCTGGGGGCTCATGGGGACTGAAGCTTTCTTT.

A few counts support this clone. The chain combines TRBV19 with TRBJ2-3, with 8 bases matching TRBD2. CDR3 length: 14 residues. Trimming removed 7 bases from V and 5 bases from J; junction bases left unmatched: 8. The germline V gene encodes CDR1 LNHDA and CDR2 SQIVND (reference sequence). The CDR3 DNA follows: TGTGCCAGTAAAAGCGGGAGTTCTGGAGATACGCAGTATTTT. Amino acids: CASKSGSSGDTQYF.

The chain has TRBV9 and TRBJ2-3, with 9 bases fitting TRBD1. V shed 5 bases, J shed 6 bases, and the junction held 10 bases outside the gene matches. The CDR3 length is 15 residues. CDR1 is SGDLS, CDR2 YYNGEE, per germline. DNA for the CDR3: TGTGCCAGCAGAGTCGGGGACAGGGTGTGGGATACGCAGTATTTT. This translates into CASRVGDRVWDTQYF.

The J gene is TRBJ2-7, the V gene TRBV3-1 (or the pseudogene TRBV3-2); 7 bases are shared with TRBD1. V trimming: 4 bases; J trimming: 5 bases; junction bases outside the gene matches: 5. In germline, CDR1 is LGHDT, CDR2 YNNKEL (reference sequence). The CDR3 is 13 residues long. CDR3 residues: CASSRVTGDEQYF. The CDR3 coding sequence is TGTGCCAGCAGCCGTGTTACAGGGGACGAGCAGTACTTC.

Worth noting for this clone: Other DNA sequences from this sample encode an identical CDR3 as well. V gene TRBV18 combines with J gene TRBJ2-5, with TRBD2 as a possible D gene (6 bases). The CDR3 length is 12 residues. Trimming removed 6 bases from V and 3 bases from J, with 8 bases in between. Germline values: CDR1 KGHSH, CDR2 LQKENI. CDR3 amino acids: CASSPSEETQYF. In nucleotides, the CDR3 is TGTGCCAGCTCCCCTAGCGAAGAGACCCAGTACTTC.

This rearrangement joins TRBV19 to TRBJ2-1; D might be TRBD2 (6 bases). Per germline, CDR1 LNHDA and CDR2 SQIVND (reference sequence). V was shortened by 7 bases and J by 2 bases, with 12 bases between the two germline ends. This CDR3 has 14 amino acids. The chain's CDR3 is CASNMRGAYNEQFF. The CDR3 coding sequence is TGTGCCAGTAACATGCGCGGGGCCTACAATGAGCAGTTCTTC.

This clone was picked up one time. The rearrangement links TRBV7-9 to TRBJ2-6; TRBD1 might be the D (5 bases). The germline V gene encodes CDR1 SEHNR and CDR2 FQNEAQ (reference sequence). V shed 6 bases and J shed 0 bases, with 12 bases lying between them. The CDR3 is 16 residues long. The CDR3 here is CASRHDRSSGANVLTF. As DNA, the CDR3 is TGTGCCAGCAGACACGACAGAAGCTCTGGGGCCAACGTCCTGACTTTC.

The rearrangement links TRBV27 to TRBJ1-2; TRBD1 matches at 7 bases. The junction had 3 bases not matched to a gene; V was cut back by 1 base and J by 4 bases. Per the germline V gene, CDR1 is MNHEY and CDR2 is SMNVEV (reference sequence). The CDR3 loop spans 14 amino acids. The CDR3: CASSLFSGGYGYTF. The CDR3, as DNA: TGTGCCAGCAGTTTATTCTCAGGGGGCTATGGCTACACCTTC.

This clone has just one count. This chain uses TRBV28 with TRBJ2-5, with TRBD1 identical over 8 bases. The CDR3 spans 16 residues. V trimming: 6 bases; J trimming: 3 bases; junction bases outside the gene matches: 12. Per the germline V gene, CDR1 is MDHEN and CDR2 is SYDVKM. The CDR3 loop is CASRSLWRTGKETQYF. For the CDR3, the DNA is TGTGCCAGCAGGAGTTTATGGAGGACAGGGAAAGAGACCCAGTACTTC.

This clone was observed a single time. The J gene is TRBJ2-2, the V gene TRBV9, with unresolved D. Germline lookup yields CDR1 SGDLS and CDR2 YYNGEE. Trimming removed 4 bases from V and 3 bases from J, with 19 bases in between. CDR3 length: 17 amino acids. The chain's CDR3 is CASSYTIADPDTGELFF. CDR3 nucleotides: TGTGCCAGCAGCTATACGATAGCAGACCCGGACACCGGGGAGCTGTTTTTT. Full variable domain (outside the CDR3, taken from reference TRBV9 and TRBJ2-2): DSGVTQTPKHLITATGQRVTLRCSPRSGDLSVYWYQQSLDQGLQFLIQYYNGEERAKGNILERFSAQQFPDLHSELNLSSLELGDSALYFCASSYTIADPDTGELFFGEGSRLTVL.

CDR3 nucleotides: TGTGCCAGCAGCCCGCGGGACTCGTATATAGCAGATACGCAGTATTTT. Encoded protein: CASSPRDSYIADTQYF. The V gene is TRBV7-9, the J gene TRBJ2-3; TRBD2 is a possible D gene (6 bases). Per germline, CDR1 SEHNR and CDR2 FQNEAQ (reference sequence). The V and J ends lost 5 bases and 4 bases respectively, with 19 bases between them. The CDR3 contains 16 residues.

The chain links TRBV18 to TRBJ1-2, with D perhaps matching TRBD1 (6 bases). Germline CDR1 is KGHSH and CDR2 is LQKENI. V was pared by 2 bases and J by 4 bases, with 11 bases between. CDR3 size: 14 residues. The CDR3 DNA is TGTGCCAGCTCACCAGGGACATCACTCTATGGCTACACCTTC. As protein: CASSPGTSLYGYTF.

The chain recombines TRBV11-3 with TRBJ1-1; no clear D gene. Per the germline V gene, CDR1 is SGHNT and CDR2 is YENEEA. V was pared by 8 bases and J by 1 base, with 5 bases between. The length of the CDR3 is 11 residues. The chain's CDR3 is CASGRNTEAFF. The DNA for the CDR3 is TGTGCCAGCGGCAGGAACACTGAAGCTTTCTTT.

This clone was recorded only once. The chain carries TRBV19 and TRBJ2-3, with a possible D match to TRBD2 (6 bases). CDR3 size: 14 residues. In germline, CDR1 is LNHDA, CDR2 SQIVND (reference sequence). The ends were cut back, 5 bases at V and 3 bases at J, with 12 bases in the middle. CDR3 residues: CASSGGRWTDTQYF. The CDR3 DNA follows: TGTGCCAGTAGTGGGGGGAGGTGGACAGATACGCAGTATTTT.

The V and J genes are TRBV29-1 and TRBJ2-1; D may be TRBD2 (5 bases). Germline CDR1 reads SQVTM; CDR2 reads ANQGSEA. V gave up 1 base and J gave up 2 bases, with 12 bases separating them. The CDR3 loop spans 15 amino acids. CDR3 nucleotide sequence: TGCAGCGTTGAAGGAGCGGAGACTCCCTACAATGAGCAGTTCTTC. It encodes CSVEGAETPYNEQFF.

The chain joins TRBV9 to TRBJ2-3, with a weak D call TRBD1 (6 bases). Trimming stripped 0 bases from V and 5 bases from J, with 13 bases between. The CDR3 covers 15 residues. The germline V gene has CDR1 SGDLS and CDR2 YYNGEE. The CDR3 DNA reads TGTGCCAGCAGCGTAGTCGGGCCACAGGGAGATACGCAGTATTTT. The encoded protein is CASSVVGPQGDTQYF.

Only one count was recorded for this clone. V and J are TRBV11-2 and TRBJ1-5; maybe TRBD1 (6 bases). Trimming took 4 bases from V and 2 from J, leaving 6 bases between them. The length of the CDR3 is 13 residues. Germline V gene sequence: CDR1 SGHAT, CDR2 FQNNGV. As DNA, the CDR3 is TGTGCCAGCAGCTCAGGGGGCAATCAGCCCCAGCATTTT. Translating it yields CASSSGGNQPQHF.

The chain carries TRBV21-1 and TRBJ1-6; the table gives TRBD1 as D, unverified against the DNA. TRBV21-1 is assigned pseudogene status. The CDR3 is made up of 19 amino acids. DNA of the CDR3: TGTGCCAGCAGCCTGATTCACAGGGGGCCAAGCTCCTATAATTCACCCCTCCACTTT. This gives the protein CASSLIHRGPSSYNSPLHF.

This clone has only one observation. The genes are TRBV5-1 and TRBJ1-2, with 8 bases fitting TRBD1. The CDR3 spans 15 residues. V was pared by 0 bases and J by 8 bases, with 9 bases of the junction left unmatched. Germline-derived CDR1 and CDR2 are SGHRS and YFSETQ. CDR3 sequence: CASSLGGDRFSGYTF. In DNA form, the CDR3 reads TGCGCCAGCAGCTTGGGAGGGGACAGGTTTTCGGGCTACACCTTC.

CDR3: CASSVRGRETQYF. CDR3 coding DNA: TGTGCCAGCAGTGTGCGGGGGCGGGAGACCCAGTACTTC. The chain has TRBV2 and TRBJ2-5; D might be TRBD2 (7 bases). Between the trimmed V and J ends, which lost 4 bases and 5 bases, there was a span of 11 bases. Germline CDR1 reads SNHLY; CDR2 reads FYNNEI. The CDR3 totals 13 residues.

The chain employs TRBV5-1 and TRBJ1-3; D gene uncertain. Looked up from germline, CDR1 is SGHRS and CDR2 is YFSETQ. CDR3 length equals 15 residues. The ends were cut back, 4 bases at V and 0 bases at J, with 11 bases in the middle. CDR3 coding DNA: TGCGCCAGCAGCCTGAGCGCGCCCTCTGGAAACACCATATATTTT. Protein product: CASSLSAPSGNTIYF.

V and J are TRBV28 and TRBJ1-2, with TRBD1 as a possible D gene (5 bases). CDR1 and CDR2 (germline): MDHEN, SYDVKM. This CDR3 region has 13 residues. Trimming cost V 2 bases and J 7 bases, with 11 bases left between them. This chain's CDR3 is CASSLNRGGGYTF. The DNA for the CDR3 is TGTGCCAGCAGTTTAAATAGGGGAGGTGGCTACACCTTC.

This CDR3 is CASSFRQLKSYNEQFF. CDR3 in DNA: TGTGCCAGCAGTTTCCGACAATTGAAGTCGTACAATGAGCAGTTCTTC. V is TRBV28 and J is TRBJ2-1, with unresolved D. This CDR3 contains 16 residues. V was cut by 3 bases and J by 4 bases, with 16 bases left in between. Germline V gene lookup returns CDR1 MDHEN and CDR2 SYDVKM. Based on the CDR3 plus reference TRBV28 and TRBJ2-1, the full variable domain is DVKVTQSSRYLVKRTGEKVFLECVQDMDHENMFWYRQDPGLGLRLIYFSYDVKMKEKGDIPEGYSVSREKKERFSLILESASTNQTSMYLCASSFRQLKSYNEQFFGPGTRLTVL.

The CDR3 loop is CASSPIGGNTEAFF. The DNA of the CDR3 is TGCGCCAGCAGCCCGATAGGAGGGAACACTGAAGCTTTCTTT. The rearrangement joins TRBV4-1 to TRBJ1-1; the D is unclear. Germline V gives CDR1 MGHRA, CDR2 YSYEKL. The CDR3 runs to 14 residues. V was trimmed by 4 bases and J by 1 base, leaving 10 bases between them.